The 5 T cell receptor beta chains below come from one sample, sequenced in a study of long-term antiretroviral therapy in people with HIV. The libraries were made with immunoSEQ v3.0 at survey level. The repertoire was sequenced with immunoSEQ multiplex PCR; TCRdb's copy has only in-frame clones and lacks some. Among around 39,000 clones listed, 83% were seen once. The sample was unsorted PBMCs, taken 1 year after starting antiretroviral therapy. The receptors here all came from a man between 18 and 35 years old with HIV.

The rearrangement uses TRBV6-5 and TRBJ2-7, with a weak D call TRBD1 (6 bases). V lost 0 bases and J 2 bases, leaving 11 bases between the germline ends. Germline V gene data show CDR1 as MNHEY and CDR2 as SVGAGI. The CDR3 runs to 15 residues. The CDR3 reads CASSYSDRTAYEQYF. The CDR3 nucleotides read TGTGCCAGCAGTTACTCCGACAGGACCGCCTACGAGCAGTACTTC.

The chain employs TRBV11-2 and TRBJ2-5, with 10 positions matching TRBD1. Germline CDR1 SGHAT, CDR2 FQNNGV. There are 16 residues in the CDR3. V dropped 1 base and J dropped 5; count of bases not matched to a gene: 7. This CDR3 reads CASSLVGGTGVETQYF. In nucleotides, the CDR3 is TGTGCCAGCAGCTTAGTTGGAGGGACAGGGGTTGAGACCCAGTACTTC.

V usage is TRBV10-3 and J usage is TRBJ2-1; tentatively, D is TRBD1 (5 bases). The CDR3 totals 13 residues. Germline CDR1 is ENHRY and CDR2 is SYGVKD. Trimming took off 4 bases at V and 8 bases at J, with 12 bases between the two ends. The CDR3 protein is CAISAPGNDEQFF. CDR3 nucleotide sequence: TGTGCCATCAGTGCCCCAGGGAACGATGAGCAGTTCTTC.

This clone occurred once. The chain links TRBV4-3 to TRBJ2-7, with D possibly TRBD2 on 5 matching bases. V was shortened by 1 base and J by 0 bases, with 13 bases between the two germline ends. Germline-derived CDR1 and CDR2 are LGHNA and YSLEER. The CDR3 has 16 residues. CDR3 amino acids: CASSQVRQLGSYEQYF. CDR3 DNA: TGCGCCAGCAGCCAAGTCCGGCAACTAGGCTCCTACGAGCAGTACTTC.

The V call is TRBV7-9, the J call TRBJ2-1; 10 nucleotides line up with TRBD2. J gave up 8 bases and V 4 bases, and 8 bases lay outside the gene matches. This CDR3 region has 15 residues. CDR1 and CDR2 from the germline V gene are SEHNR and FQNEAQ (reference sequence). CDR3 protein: CASSSQREGHDEQFF. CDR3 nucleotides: TGTGCCAGCAGCTCCCAGCGGGAGGGCCACGATGAGCAGTTCTTC.